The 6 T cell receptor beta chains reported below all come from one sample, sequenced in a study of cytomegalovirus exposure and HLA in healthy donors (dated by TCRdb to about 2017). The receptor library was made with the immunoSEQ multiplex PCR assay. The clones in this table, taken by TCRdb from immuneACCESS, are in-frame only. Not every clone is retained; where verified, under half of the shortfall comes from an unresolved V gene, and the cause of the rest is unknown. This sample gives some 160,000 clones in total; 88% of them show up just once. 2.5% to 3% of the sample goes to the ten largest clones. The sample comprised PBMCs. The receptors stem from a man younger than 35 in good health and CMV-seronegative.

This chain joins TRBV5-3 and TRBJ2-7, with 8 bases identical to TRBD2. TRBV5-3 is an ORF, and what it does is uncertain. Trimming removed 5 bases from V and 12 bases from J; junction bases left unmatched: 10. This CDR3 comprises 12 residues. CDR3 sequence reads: CARRAPGLGRYF. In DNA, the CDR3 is TGTGCCAGAAGGGCCCCGGGACTAGGTCGGTACTTC.

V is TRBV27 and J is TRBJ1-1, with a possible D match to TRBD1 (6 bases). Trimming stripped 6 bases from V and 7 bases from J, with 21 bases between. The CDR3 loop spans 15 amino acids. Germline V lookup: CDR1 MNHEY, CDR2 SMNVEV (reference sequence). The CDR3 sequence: CASSHLRGSKDEAFF. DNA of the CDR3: TGTGCCAGCAGCCACCTCAGGGGTTCTAAGGATGAAGCTTTCTTT.

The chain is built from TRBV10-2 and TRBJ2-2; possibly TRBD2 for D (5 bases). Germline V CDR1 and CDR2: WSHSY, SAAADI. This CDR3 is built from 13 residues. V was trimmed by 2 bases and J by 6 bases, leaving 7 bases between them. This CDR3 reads CASSEREPGELFF. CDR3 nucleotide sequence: TGCGCCAGCAGTGAGCGGGAACCCGGGGAGCTGTTTTTT.

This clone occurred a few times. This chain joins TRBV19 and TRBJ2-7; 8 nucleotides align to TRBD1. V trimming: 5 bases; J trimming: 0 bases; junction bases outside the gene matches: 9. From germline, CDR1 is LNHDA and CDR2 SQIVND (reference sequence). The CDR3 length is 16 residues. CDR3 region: CASSPPTGASSYEQYF. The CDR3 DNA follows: TGTGCCAGTAGTCCTCCGACAGGGGCGAGCTCCTACGAGCAGTACTTC.

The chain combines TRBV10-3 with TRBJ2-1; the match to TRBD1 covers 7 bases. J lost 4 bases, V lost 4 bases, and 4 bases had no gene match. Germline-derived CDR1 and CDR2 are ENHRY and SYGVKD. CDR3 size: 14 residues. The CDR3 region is CAISAGTEYNEQFF. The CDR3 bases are TGTGCCATCAGTGCCGGGACAGAGTACAATGAGCAGTTCTTC.

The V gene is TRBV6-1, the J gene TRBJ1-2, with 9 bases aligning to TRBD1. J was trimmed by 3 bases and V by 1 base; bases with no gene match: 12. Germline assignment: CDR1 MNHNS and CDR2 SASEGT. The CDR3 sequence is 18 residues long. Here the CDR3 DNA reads TGTGCCAGCAGTGAAGAAGGATACGGGGACAGGGCGTACTATGGCTACACCTTC. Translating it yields CASSEEGYGDRAYYGYTF.